This T cell receptor (beta chain) derives from a study of T-cell memory formation after mild COVID-19. Study-wide points: Balance between CD4 and CD8 was seen in clones contracting day 15 to 85, and a CD4+ lean was seen in later expanders.

In its sample, this clonotype was seen a few times. The antigen is undetermined. This CDR3 comprises 13 residues. Germline loops: CDR1 DFQATT, CDR2 SNEGSKA (reference sequence). The V and J ends lost 5 bases and 6 bases, in that order; junction bases with no gene match: 8. Via MiXCR, TCRdb re-called the 5' RACE reads, giving one row per CDR3 protein. The sample has a few hundred thousand distinct CDR3 sequences; around 30% are singletons. The chain links TRBV20-1 to TRBJ1-2; TRBD1 aligns across 8 bases. The receptor was derived from an adult woman who had mild COVID-19 (a few samples of this study predate the infection). Cell type and time point are not known. The sequencing sample was made of PBMCs or a T cell subset sorted from them (not recorded which). CDR3 loop: CSAHPGGPHGYTF. The DNA for the CDR3 is TGCAGTGCTCACCCAGGGGGCCCTCATGGCTACACCTTC.